This T cell receptor (beta chain) was recovered during a study of tumor and adjacent non-tumor tissue in lung cancer. RNA was extracted from bulk tissue without any cell sorting. Three rounds of nested PCR, following a modified ARM-PCR protocol, produced the TCRbeta library. TCRdb processed the multiplex PCR reads anew with MiXCR; each CDR3 protein has one entry. The sample holds around 140,000 distinct CDR3 sequences; 66% are singletons and the top ten take approximately 18%. The CDR3 sequence is 14 residues long. V was pared by 10 bases and J by 4 bases, with 19 bases between. Germline V gene sequence: CDR1 SGHAT, CDR2 FQNNGV.

The origin of this receptor is a man aged 60-69 years with small cell lung cancer. The chain carries TRBV11-2 and TRBJ1-1; no firm D call. The source material was lung tumor tissue. CDR3 region: CATSPEGWGTEAFF. CDR3 nucleotides: TGTGCCACCTCCCCGGAGGGATGGGGCACTGAAGCTTTCTTT.